What follows are 16 T cell receptor beta chains derived from one specimen sequenced in a study of identical twins. TCRdb reprocessed the 5' RACE reads with MiXCR, giving one entry per CDR3 protein. The profile shows about 340,000 distinct CDR3 sequences, about 12% of them singletons. Separately, the same data were catalogued under a study of yellow fever vaccine responses in identical twins.

Sequenced sample: CD8+ T cells sorted from blood. These receptors were collected from a woman aged 18-35 years in good health.

There are a few counts of this clonotype. V usage is TRBV9 and J usage is TRBJ1-1; weak D call: TRBD1 (5 bases). Per germline, CDR1 SGDLS and CDR2 YYNGEE. V was cut by 0 bases and J by 1 base, with 7 bases left in between. This CDR3 is 14 amino acids long. The CDR3 coding sequence is TGTGCCAGCAGCGTAGCAGGGAGGAACACTGAAGCTTTCTTT. It codes for CASSVAGRNTEAFF.

The V and J genes are TRBV2 and TRBJ1-5; tentative D call: TRBD1 (5 bases). CDR3 size: 15 residues. Germline V lookup: CDR1 SNHLY, CDR2 FYNNEI. The V and J ends lost 0 bases and 0 bases respectively, with 6 bases between them. The CDR3 spells CASSEATVSNQPQHF. CDR3 in DNA: TGTGCCAGCAGTGAAGCGACAGTTAGCAATCAGCCCCAGCATTTT.

The genes are TRBV19 and TRBJ2-1; 7 bases fit TRBD1. J lost 4 bases, V lost 6 bases, and 6 bases had no gene match. The CDR3 totals 14 residues. Germline-derived CDR1 and CDR2 are LNHDA and SQIVND (reference sequence). The CDR3 loop is CASSRDREYNEQFF. CDR3 sequence (DNA): TGTGCCAGTAGCAGGGACAGAGAATACAATGAGCAGTTCTTC. Based on the CDR3 plus reference TRBV19 and TRBJ2-1, the full variable domain is DGGITQSPKYLFRKEGQNVTLSCEQNLNHDAMYWYRQDPGQGLRLIYYSQIVNDFQKGDIAEGYSVSREKKESFPLTVTSAQKNPTAFYLCASSRDREYNEQFFGPGTRLTVL.

J is TRBJ2-5 and V is TRBV20-1, with TRBD2 matching 11 bases. Losses at the gene ends were 7 bases for V and 5 bases for J; bases not matched to a gene: 18. Germline V CDR1 and CDR2: DFQATT, SNEGSKA (reference sequence). The CDR3 spans 17 residues. The CDR3 loop reads CSVPGGSSGRAFETQYF. The CDR3 DNA sequence: TGCAGTGTACCAGGGGGGAGTAGCGGGAGGGCCTTTGAGACCCAGTACTTC.

This clonotype was counted between two and nine times. This chain connects TRBV13 to TRBJ1-1; D not certain. The CDR3 is 16 amino acids. Trimming removed 7 bases at V and 0 bases at J, with 18 bases between. Germline loops: CDR1 PRHDT, CDR2 FYEKMQ (reference sequence). CDR3: CASTPPRSVMNTEAFF. The DNA of the CDR3 is TGTGCCAGCACCCCCCCTAGGTCAGTTATGAACACTGAAGCTTTCTTT.

At least ten counts were recorded for this clonotype. The rearrangement joins TRBV24-1 to TRBJ2-2, with D unclear. This CDR3 is built from 14 residues. The V gene's germline CDR1 is KGHDR and CDR2 SFDVKD. V was clipped by 6 bases and J by 3 bases, with 10 bases between them. The CDR3 region is CATSPTADTGELFF. CDR3 bases: TGTGCCACCAGTCCGACGGCGGACACCGGGGAGCTGTTTTTT.

This clonotype was observed a handful of times. The chain carries TRBV5-1 and TRBJ2-2, with 8 positions matching TRBD1. V shed 4 bases and J 3 bases; nucleotides not matched to a gene: 8. From germline, CDR1 is SGHRS and CDR2 YFSETQ. The CDR3 has 16 amino acids. The CDR3 is CASSVRTGTYTGELFF. CDR3 sequence (DNA): TGCGCCAGCAGCGTCCGGACAGGGACGTACACCGGGGAGCTGTTTTTT.

This clonotype was seen a few times. This chain connects TRBV7-7 to TRBJ2-1; D might be TRBD1 or TRBD2, each matching 5 bases. Germline loops: CDR1 SSHAT, CDR2 FNYEAQ (reference sequence). V was cut by 5 bases and J by 3 bases, with 11 bases left in between. The CDR3 spans 14 residues. CDR3 DNA: TGTGCCAGCAGCCTCCGGGACGACTACAATGAGCAGTTCTTC. Protein product: CASSLRDDYNEQFF.

This clonotype was recorded at least ten times. The J gene is TRBJ2-5, the V gene TRBV20-1; TRBD1 is a possible D gene (6 bases). CDR3 length equals 14 residues. Trimming took 2 bases from V and 2 from J, leaving 12 bases between them. Germline lookup yields CDR1 DFQATT and CDR2 SNEGSKA (reference sequence). The CDR3 region is CSARSGGPQETQYF. The CDR3 region has the DNA TGCAGTGCTAGATCTGGGGGCCCTCAAGAGACCCAGTACTTC.

This clonotype was seen only a few times. CDR3 sequence: CSARMGRASSYNEQFF. In DNA form, the CDR3 reads TGCAGTGCCCGGATGGGACGGGCCAGCTCCTACAATGAGCAGTTCTTC. V and J are TRBV20-1 and TRBJ2-1, with D possibly being TRBD1 or TRBD2 (5 bases each). The CDR3 extends over 16 amino acids. Trimming shortened V by 6 bases and J by 0 bases, and 18 bases separated the two germline ends. Germline loops: CDR1 DFQATT, CDR2 SNEGSKA (reference sequence).

This clonotype was found many times. This rearrangement joins TRBV7-6 to TRBJ2-1; 8 bases align to TRBD1. The CDR3 runs to 14 residues. The V gene's germline CDR1 is SGHVS and CDR2 FNYEAQ. Unmatched junction bases numbered 7, after V lost 5 bases and J lost 7 bases. CDR3 amino acids: CASSPRDRRNEQFF. As DNA, the CDR3 is TGTGCCAGCAGCCCGCGGGACAGGAGGAATGAGCAGTTCTTC.

The table lists this clonotype with many counts. V usage is TRBV7-2 and J usage is TRBJ2-1, with 11 bases identical to TRBD2. The CDR3 loop spans 17 amino acids. After removal of 5 bases from V and 8 bases from J, the junction contained 14 bases not matched to a gene. Germline CDR1 SGHTA, CDR2 FQGNSA. The CDR3 region has the DNA TGTGCCAGCAGCACCAGTCTTAGCGGGAGGGCCAGGGATGAGCAGTTCTTC. Encoded protein: CASSTSLSGRARDEQFF.

This clonotype appeared many times. V gene TRBV9 combines with J gene TRBJ2-2; D possibly corresponds to TRBD2 (5 bases). V lost 0 bases to trimming and J lost 6 bases, with 6 bases between them. Looked up from germline, CDR1 is SGDLS and CDR2 is YYNGEE. This CDR3 spans 13 amino acids. The CDR3 DNA follows: TGTGCCAGCAGCGTAGGAGGGTCCGGGGAGCTGTTTTTT. It specifies CASSVGGSGELFF.

The chain has TRBV21-1 and TRBJ2-7; the D call of TRBD2 is as the table states it, not checked on the DNA. TRBV21-1 is an annotated pseudogene. The CDR3 contains 13 residues. CDR3 in DNA: TGTGCCAGCCGGACTAGCGGATTATATTGGCAGTACGTC. This sequence encodes CASRTSGLYWQYV.

This clonotype was observed a few times. The CDR3 here is CASSVPPRGQPQHF. In nucleotides, the CDR3 is TGTGCCAGCAGCGTTCCCCCCCGCGGGCAGCCCCAGCATTTT. The gene calls are TRBV9 and TRBJ1-5, with D unresolved. The CDR3 spans 14 residues. V lost 2 bases and J lost 7, with 13 bases in between. In germline, CDR1 is SGDLS, CDR2 YYNGEE.

This clonotype came up many times. The V and J genes are TRBV28 and TRBJ2-6, with no clear D. Germline V gene sequence: CDR1 MDHEN, CDR2 SYDVKM. V lost 7 bases to trimming and J lost 4 bases, with 5 bases between them. This CDR3 region has 12 residues. CDR3 in amino acids: CASTLGANVLTF. The CDR3 nucleotides read TGTGCCAGCACCTTGGGGGCCAACGTCCTGACTTTC. Supplemented by reference TRBV28 and TRBJ2-6, the full variable domain reads DVKVTQSSRYLVKRTGEKVFLECVQDMDHENMFWYRQDPGLGLRLIYFSYDVKMKEKGDIPEGYSVSREKKERFSLILESASTNQTSMYLCASTLGANVLTFGAGSRLTVL.